A selection of T cell receptor beta chains follows, all from one sample in a study of T cells after yellow fever vaccination. In TCRdb, the 5' RACE reads were re-called with MiXCR into one record per CDR3 protein. Among 250,000 to 400,000 distinct CDR3 sequences, approximately 4% were seen once, and the ten largest hold approximately 25%. The specimen was PBMCs, collected 5 days after the yellow fever booster vaccination. Receptors were obtained from a man younger than 30 who received the YFV17D yellow fever vaccine. The CDR3 runs from the conserved cysteine through the conserved F or W. A D gene is named only where the DNA matches it firmly. Clone sizes are given selectively: once, few, many, or a class where the clone is expanded.

clone_size: few
j_call: TRBJ1-5
v_call: TRBV19
d_call: .
cdr3_aa: CASSIPGAGGQPQHF
cdr3_nt: TGTGCCAGTAGTATCCCGGGAGCCGGGGGTCAGCCCCAGCATTTT

clone_size: many
j_call: TRBJ2-4
v_call: TRBV2
d_call: TRBD1
cdr3_aa: CASSPRGPGNIQYF
cdr3_nt: TGTGCCAGCAGCCCGAGGGGGCCAGGGAACATTCAGTACTTC

clone_size: .
j_call: TRBJ2-7
v_call: TRBV20-1
d_call: .
cdr3_aa: CSARDRSEQYF
cdr3_nt: TGCAGTGCTAGAGATCGGAGCGAGCAGTACTTC

clone_size: few
j_call: TRBJ1-1
v_call: TRBV12-3/TRBV12-4
d_call: .
cdr3_aa: CASSLVPAFF
cdr3_nt: TGTGCCAGCAGTTTAGTGCCCGCTTTCTTT

clone_size: many
j_call: TRBJ1-6
v_call: TRBV11-2
d_call: .
cdr3_aa: CASSLVDNSPLHF
cdr3_nt: TGTGCCAGCAGCCTGGTGGATAATTCACCCCTCCACTTT

clone_size: few
j_call: TRBJ1-5
v_call: TRBV5-1
d_call: .
cdr3_aa: CASSLGGGGGQPQHF
cdr3_nt: TGCGCCAGCAGCTTGGGAGGGGGAGGGGGTCAGCCCCAGCATTTT

clone_size: many
j_call: TRBJ2-1
v_call: TRBV7-2
d_call: .
cdr3_aa: CASSLEVFSYNEQFF
cdr3_nt: TGTGCCAGCAGCTTAGAGGTTTTCTCCTACAATGAGCAGTTCTTC

clone_size: many
j_call: TRBJ2-6
v_call: TRBV5-5
d_call: TRBD1
cdr3_aa: CASSWTGSGANVLTF
cdr3_nt: TGTGCCAGCAGCTGGACAGGGTCTGGGGCCAACGTCCTGACTTTC

clone_size: many
j_call: TRBJ2-4
v_call: TRBV11-2
d_call: TRBD1
cdr3_aa: CASSFDRVSTKNIQYF
cdr3_nt: TGTGCCAGCAGCTTTGACAGGGTTTCGACCAAAAACATTCAGTACTTC

clone_size: .
j_call: TRBJ1-4
v_call: TRBV7-2
d_call: .
cdr3_aa: CASSVGGTASNEKLFF
cdr3_nt: TGTGCCAGCAGCGTAGGCGGGACGGCAAGTAATGAAAAACTGTTTTTT

clone_size: .
j_call: TRBJ2-1
v_call: TRBV24-1
d_call: .
cdr3_aa: CATSDYTAYNEQFF
cdr3_nt: TGTGCCACCAGTGATTATACAGCTTACAATGAGCAGTTCTTC

clone_size: few
j_call: TRBJ1-1
v_call: TRBV5-1
d_call: .
cdr3_aa: CASSSAVSGAEAFF
cdr3_nt: TGCGCCAGCAGCTCCGCGGTAAGTGGCGCTGAAGCTTTCTTT

clone_size: .
j_call: TRBJ1-5
v_call: TRBV27
d_call: .
cdr3_aa: CASSRARVNQPQHF
cdr3_nt: TGTGCCAGCAGTAGGGCGAGGGTCAATCAGCCCCAGCATTTT

clone_size: .
j_call: TRBJ2-3
v_call: TRBV25-1
d_call: TRBD1
cdr3_aa: CASRDRPTDTQYF
cdr3_nt: TGTGCCAGCCGGGACAGGCCCACAGATACGCAGTATTTT

clone_size: few
j_call: TRBJ2-5
v_call: TRBV7-9
d_call: TRBD2
cdr3_aa: CASSFVGRLETQYF
cdr3_nt: TGTGCCAGCAGCTTTGTCGGGAGGTTGGAGACCCAGTACTTC

clone_size: medium-sized
j_call: TRBJ2-5
v_call: TRBV5-1
d_call: .
cdr3_aa: CASSLEGQETQYF
cdr3_nt: TGTGCCAGCAGCTTAGAGGGCCAAGAGACCCAGTACTTC

clone_size: .
j_call: TRBJ2-3
v_call: TRBV19
d_call: .
cdr3_aa: CASSIQGREWADTQYF
cdr3_nt: TGTGCCAGTAGTATCCAGGGGCGGGAATGGGCAGATACGCAGTATTTT

clone_size: few
j_call: TRBJ2-5
v_call: TRBV5-1
d_call: TRBD2
cdr3_aa: CASKAGDLETQYF
cdr3_nt: TGCGCCAGCAAAGCGGGGGACCTAGAGACCCAGTACTTC

clone_size: .
j_call: TRBJ1-1
v_call: TRBV6-5
d_call: .
cdr3_aa: CASSYFLNTEAFF
cdr3_nt: TGTGCCAGCAGTTACTTCCTGAACACTGAAGCTTTCTTT

clone_size: .
j_call: TRBJ2-3
v_call: TRBV19
d_call: .
cdr3_aa: CATKRELSTDTQYF
cdr3_nt: TGTGCCACTAAAAGGGAACTTAGCACAGATACGCAGTATTTT

clone_size: .
j_call: TRBJ1-2
v_call: TRBV13
d_call: .
cdr3_aa: CASSLKDPGVYGYTF
cdr3_nt: TGTGCCAGCAGCCTCAAGGACCCTGGGGTCTATGGCTACACCTTC

clone_size: .
j_call: TRBJ2-5
v_call: TRBV12-3/TRBV12-4
d_call: TRBD1
cdr3_aa: CASSRRQGERETQYF
cdr3_nt: TGTGCCAGCAGCAGAAGACAGGGTGAGAGGGAGACCCAGTACTTC

clone_size: .
j_call: TRBJ2-2
v_call: TRBV12-5
d_call: TRBD1
cdr3_aa: CASGLPGGGELFF
cdr3_nt: TGTGCTAGTGGTCTACCAGGGGGCGGGGAGCTGTTTTTT

clone_size: .
j_call: TRBJ2-3
v_call: TRBV7-2
d_call: TRBD2
cdr3_aa: CASSLFPSGGPSTDTQYF
cdr3_nt: TGTGCCAGCAGCTTGTTTCCTAGCGGGGGCCCTAGCACAGATACGCAGTATTTT

clone_size: few
j_call: TRBJ2-1
v_call: TRBV6-5
d_call: .
cdr3_aa: CASRLRLGEQFF
cdr3_nt: TGTGCCAGCAGGCTTAGACTGGGTGAGCAGTTCTTC

clone_size: many
j_call: TRBJ1-1
v_call: TRBV6-2/TRBV6-3
d_call: TRBD1
cdr3_aa: CASSGQGSGTEAFF
cdr3_nt: TGTGCCAGCAGCGGACAGGGGTCGGGCACTGAAGCTTTCTTT

clone_size: many
j_call: TRBJ2-1
v_call: TRBV6-2/TRBV6-3
d_call: .
cdr3_aa: CASSDWGSSYNEQFF
cdr3_nt: TGTGCCAGCAGTGATTGGGGTAGCTCCTACAATGAGCAGTTCTTC

clone_size: .
j_call: TRBJ2-5
v_call: TRBV20-1
d_call: TRBD2
cdr3_aa: CSAKRVSGRETQYF
cdr3_nt: TGCAGTGCTAAAAGGGTATCCGGGAGGGAGACCCAGTACTTC

clone_size: many
j_call: TRBJ1-1
v_call: TRBV20-1
d_call: .
cdr3_aa: CSARDPASGGTEAFF
cdr3_nt: TGCAGTGCTAGAGATCCGGCCTCCGGGGGCACTGAAGCTTTCTTT

clone_size: .
j_call: TRBJ2-3
v_call: TRBV7-3
d_call: TRBD2
cdr3_aa: CASKERGGSDTQYF
cdr3_nt: TGTGCCAGCAAGGAGCGGGGGGGCTCAGATACGCAGTATTTT

clone_size: many
j_call: TRBJ2-5
v_call: TRBV7-9
d_call: TRBD1
cdr3_aa: CASSSASGTAQETQYF
cdr3_nt: TGTGCCAGCAGCTCAGCCTCCGGGACAGCGCAAGAGACCCAGTACTTC

clone_size: .
j_call: TRBJ2-1
v_call: TRBV6-2/TRBV6-3
d_call: TRBD2
cdr3_aa: CASSDQQLAGPEEQFF
cdr3_nt: TGTGCCAGCAGTGACCAGCAGCTAGCGGGACCCGAGGAGCAGTTCTTC

clone_size: few
j_call: TRBJ1-4
v_call: TRBV7-9
d_call: .
cdr3_aa: CASSSPRTNEKLFF
cdr3_nt: TGTGCCAGCAGTTCCCCCCGGACTAATGAAAAACTGTTTTTT

clone_size: few
j_call: TRBJ2-5
v_call: TRBV7-2
d_call: .
cdr3_aa: CASSLGGGLEETQYF
cdr3_nt: TGTGCCAGCAGCTTAGGAGGGGGGCTTGAAGAGACCCAGTACTTC

clone_size: .
j_call: TRBJ2-7
v_call: TRBV24-1
d_call: .
cdr3_aa: CATSDRRGEQYF
cdr3_nt: TGTGCCACCAGTGACCGGAGGGGCGAGCAGTACTTC

clone_size: many
j_call: TRBJ2-3
v_call: TRBV5-1
d_call: TRBD1
cdr3_aa: CASMSAWTGPTDTQYF
cdr3_nt: TGCGCCAGCATGTCGGCCTGGACAGGGCCCACAGATACGCAGTATTTT

clone_size: .
j_call: TRBJ2-5
v_call: TRBV11-2
d_call: TRBD1
cdr3_aa: CASSSPRGYATQYF
cdr3_nt: TGTGCCAGCAGTTCTCCCAGGGGGTACGCGACCCAGTACTTC

clone_size: .
j_call: TRBJ2-1
v_call: TRBV6-5
d_call: .
cdr3_aa: CASARDSSYNEQFF
cdr3_nt: TGTGCCAGCGCGCGGGACAGCTCCTACAATGAGCAGTTCTTC

clone_size: few
j_call: TRBJ2-7
v_call: TRBV20-1
d_call: TRBD1
cdr3_aa: CSARDPVTGGFYEQYF
cdr3_nt: TGCAGTGCTAGAGATCCGGTGACAGGGGGGTTCTACGAGCAGTACTTC

clone_size: few
j_call: TRBJ1-2
v_call: TRBV18
d_call: .
cdr3_aa: CASSPRWDTNYGYTF
cdr3_nt: TGTGCCAGCTCACCACGCTGGGACACTAACTATGGCTACACCTTC

clone_size: .
j_call: TRBJ2-5
v_call: TRBV12-3/TRBV12-4
d_call: .
cdr3_aa: CASSLLAKETQYF
cdr3_nt: TGTGCCAGCAGTTTATTAGCAAAAGAGACCCAGTACTTC

clone_size: .
j_call: TRBJ2-3
v_call: TRBV25-1
d_call: .
cdr3_aa: CASSDSVHYTDTQYF
cdr3_nt: TGTGCCAGCAGTGATTCGGTACATTACACAGATACGCAGTATTTT

clone_size: few
j_call: TRBJ2-1
v_call: TRBV12-3/TRBV12-4
d_call: TRBD1
cdr3_aa: CASRHGQGRSNEQFF
cdr3_nt: TGTGCCAGCAGGCATGGACAGGGTAGGAGCAATGAGCAGTTCTTC